This T cell receptor (beta chain) was sequenced during a study of blood T cell repertoires in COVID-19. Looking at the study overall: Material from acute and convalescent COVID-19 was sourced from the United States, Italy and Spain. The cDNA or gDNA used as material had been derived from T cells, B-cell-depleted T cells, or PBMCs.

CDR1 and CDR2 from the germline V gene are LNHDA and SQIVND (reference sequence). V was pared by 6 bases and J by 0 bases, with 13 bases between. The CDR3 totals 15 residues. Original handling: Estimation of nucleated cell counts relied on the amplification of reference gene primers. TCRdb keeps only in-frame clones here, not all; method: immunoSEQ multiplex PCR. The DNA was the basis for D and trimming; V, J and clone size are from that table. The sample has more than 65,000 clones; roughly 82% are singletons. Specimen: peripheral blood. The rearrangement links TRBV19 to TRBJ2-3; a possible D gene is TRBD2 (6 bases). This receptor was identified in a human donor in a cohort sampled during active COVID-19. The CDR3 DNA sequence: TGTGCCAGTAGCCGAGATAGCGGAAGCACAGATACGCAGTATTTT. Its protein product is CASSRDSGSTDTQYF. Full variable domain (rest looked up from reference TRBV19 and TRBJ2-3): DGGITQSPKYLFRKEGQNVTLSCEQNLNHDAMYWYRQDPGQGLRLIYYSQIVNDFQKGDIAEGYSVSREKKESFPLTVTSAQKNPTAFYLCASSRDSGSTDTQYFGPGTRLTVL.